This record looks at one T cell receptor (beta chain) sequence and its context. No antigen is known for it. The data were taken from a study of cytomegalovirus exposure and HLA in healthy donors. Across the study: The use of the same platform for the 100 to 150 validation repertoires and the 550 to 850 first-cohort repertoires was reported by a later analysis. General study points: In vitro data verified a few CMV-associated chains as specific for CMV antigens. High sensitivity and specificity were reportedly achieved when the classifier diagnosed cytomegalovirus status.

Donors came from a validation cohort of some 110 subjects, distinct from the first 666-subject cohort. The V gene end was trimmed by 1 base and the J gene end by 1 base; junction bases not matched to a gene: 3. The germline CDR1 and CDR2 sequences are LNHDA and SQIVND (reference sequence). The CDR3 runs to 16 residues. The assay was immunoSEQ multiplex PCR, and TCRdb's table has in-frame clones only and misses some. In the table there are 90,000 to 100,000 clones, approximately 93% of which are singletons. The origin of this receptor is a woman aged 30 to 39 in good health and CMV-seropositive. Sequenced: PBMCs. J is TRBJ2-2 and V is TRBV19; 7 positions match TRBD2. The CDR3 sequence is CASSIVGGRNTGELFF. The CDR3 DNA reads as TGTGCCAGTAGTATAGTCGGGGGGAGGAACACCGGGGAGCTGTTTTTT.